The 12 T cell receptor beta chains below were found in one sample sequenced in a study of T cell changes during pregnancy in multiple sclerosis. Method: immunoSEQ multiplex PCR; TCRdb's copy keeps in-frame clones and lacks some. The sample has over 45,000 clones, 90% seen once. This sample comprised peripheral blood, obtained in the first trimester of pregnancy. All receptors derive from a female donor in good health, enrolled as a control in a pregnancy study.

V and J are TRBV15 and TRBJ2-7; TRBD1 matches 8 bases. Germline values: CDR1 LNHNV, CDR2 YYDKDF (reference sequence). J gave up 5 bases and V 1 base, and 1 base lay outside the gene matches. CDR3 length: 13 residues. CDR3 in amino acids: CATSRGTGNEQYF. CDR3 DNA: TGTGCCACCAGCAGAGGGACAGGGAACGAGCAGTACTTC. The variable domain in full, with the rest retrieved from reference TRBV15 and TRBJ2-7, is DAMVIQNPRYQVTQFGKPVTLSCSQTLNHNVMYWYQQKSSQAPKLLFHYYDKDFNNEADTPDNFQSRRPNTSFCFLDIRSPGLGDTAMYLCATSRGTGNEQYFGPGTRLTVT.

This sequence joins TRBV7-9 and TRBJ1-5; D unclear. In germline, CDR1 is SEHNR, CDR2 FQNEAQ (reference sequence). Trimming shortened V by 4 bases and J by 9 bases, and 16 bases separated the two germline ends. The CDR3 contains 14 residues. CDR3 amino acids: CASSSPRGRSPQHF. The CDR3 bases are TGTGCCAGCAGCTCCCCTCGAGGCCGGTCGCCCCAGCATTTT.

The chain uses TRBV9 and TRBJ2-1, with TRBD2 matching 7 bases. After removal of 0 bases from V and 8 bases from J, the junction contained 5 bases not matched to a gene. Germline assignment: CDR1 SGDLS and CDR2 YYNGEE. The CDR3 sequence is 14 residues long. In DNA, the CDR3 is TGTGCCAGCAGCGTAGAGGGGAGGGGAGATGAGCAGTTCTTC. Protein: CASSVEGRGDEQFF.

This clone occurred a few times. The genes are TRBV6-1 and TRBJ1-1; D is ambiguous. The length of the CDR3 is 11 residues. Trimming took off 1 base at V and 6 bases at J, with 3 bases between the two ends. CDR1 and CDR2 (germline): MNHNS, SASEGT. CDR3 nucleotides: TGTGCCAGCAGTGAAGGAGCTGAAGCTTTCTTT. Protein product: CASSEGAEAFF.

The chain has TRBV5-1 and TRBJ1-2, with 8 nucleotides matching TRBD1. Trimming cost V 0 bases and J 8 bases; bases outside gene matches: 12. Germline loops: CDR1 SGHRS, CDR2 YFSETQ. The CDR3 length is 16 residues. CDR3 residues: CASSLAVGQGVSGYTF. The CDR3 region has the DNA TGCGCCAGCAGCTTGGCCGTCGGACAGGGTGTCAGCGGCTACACCTTC.

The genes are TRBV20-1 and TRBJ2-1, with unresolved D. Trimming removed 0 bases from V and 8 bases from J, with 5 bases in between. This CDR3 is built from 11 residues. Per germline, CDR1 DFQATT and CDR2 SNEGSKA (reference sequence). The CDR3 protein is CSARDLYEQFF. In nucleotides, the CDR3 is TGCAGTGCTAGAGATCTTTATGAGCAGTTCTTC.

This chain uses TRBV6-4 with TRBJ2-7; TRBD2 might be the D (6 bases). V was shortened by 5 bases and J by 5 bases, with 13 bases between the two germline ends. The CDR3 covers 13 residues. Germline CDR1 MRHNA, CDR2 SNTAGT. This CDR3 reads CASSRGTRDEQYF. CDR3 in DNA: TGTGCCAGCAGTCGCGGGACTCGCGACGAGCAGTACTTC.

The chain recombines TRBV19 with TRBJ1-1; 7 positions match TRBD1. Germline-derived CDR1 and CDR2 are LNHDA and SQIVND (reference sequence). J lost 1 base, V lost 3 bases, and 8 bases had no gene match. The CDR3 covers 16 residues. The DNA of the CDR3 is TGTGCCAGTAGTATCGAAATGGGACAGAAGAACACTGAAGCTTTCTTT. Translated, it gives CASSIEMGQKNTEAFF.

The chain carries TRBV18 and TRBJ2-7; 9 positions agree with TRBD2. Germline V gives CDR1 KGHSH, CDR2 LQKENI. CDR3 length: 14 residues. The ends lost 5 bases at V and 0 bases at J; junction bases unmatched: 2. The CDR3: CASSRTSDSYEQYF. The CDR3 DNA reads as TGTGCCAGCTCAAGGACTAGCGACTCCTACGAGCAGTACTTC.

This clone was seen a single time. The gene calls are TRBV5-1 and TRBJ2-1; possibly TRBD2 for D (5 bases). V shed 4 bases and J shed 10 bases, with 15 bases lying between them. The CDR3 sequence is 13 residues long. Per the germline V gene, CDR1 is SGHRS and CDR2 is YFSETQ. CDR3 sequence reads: CASSPSTGLEQFF. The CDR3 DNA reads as TGCGCCAGCAGCCCGTCGACGGGGTTAGAGCAGTTCTTC.

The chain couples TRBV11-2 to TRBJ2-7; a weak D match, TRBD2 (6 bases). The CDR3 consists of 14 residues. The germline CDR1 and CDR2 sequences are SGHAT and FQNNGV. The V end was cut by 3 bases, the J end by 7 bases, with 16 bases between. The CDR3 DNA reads TGTGCCAGCAGCTTTGGGGAGGCGGCCTCAGAGCAGTACTTC. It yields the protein CASSFGEAASEQYF.

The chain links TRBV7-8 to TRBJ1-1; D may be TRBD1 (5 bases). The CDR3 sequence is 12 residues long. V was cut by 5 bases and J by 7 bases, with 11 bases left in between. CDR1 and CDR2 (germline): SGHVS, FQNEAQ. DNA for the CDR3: TGTGCCAGCAGCATTAGACAGAATGAAGCTTTCTTT. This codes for CASSIRQNEAFF. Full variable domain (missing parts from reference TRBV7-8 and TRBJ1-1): GAGVSQSPRYKVAKRGQDVALRCDPISGHVSLFWYQQALGQGPEFLTYFQNEAQLDKSGLPSDRFFAERPEGSVSTLKIQRTQQEDSAVYLCASSIRQNEAFFGQGTRLTVV.